This TCR beta chain comes out of a study of T cell responses to AZD1222 COVID-19 vaccine. To note about this clone: Its antigen is as yet unknown.

Clones were sequenced by immunoSEQ multiplex PCR, and TCRdb holds only the in-frame ones, with some missing. The repertoire holds around 140,000 clones, with about 90% as singletons. Findings and limits, study-wide: Spike-specific TCR repertoires showed rising breadth and depth after two AZD1222 doses. The study sampled repertoires only after the peak T cell response. In the spike-specific TCR repertoire, nearly half reportedly target unmutated variant regions.

CDR1 is SGDLS and CDR2 is YYNGEE in the germline V gene. The germline V and J ends were trimmed by 3 bases and 2 bases, with 20 bases remaining between them. CDR3 size: 18 residues. The source is an adult who received the MenACWY meningococcal vaccine as a control. The chain recombines TRBV9 with TRBJ2-2; tentatively, D is TRBD1 (6 bases). Sequenced material: peripheral blood, taken 28 days after the second dose of the MenACWY control vaccine. The CDR3 loop reads CASSETLTGPQNTGELFF. The CDR3 nucleotides read TGTGCCAGCAGCGAGACCCTAACAGGGCCCCAAAACACCGGGGAGCTGTTTTTT. The full variable domain, rest sourced from reference TRBV9 and TRBJ2-2, is DSGVTQTPKHLITATGQRVTLRCSPRSGDLSVYWYQQSLDQGLQFLIQYYNGEERAKGNILERFSAQQFPDLHSELNLSSLELGDSALYFCASSETLTGPQNTGELFFGEGSRLTVL.